Each of the 5 T cell receptor beta chains below was sequenced from the same sample in a study of liver allograft versus peripheral blood T cells. Study-wide context: Transplanted-liver and recipient peripheral blood T cell receptor repertoires were compared.

TCRdb re-analysed the reads in MiXCR, keeping a single row per CDR3 protein. The profile covers roughly 540 distinct CDR3 sequences, with about an eighth appearing a single time and 15% to 20% taken by the ten largest. These receptors all stem from a human patient who had a liver transplant. The T cells may come from the graft donor.

This clonotype is deemed large. This chain joins TRBV20-1 and TRBJ1-5; TRBD1 matches at 7 bases. The CDR3 contains 14 residues. V shed 6 bases and J 7 bases; nucleotides not matched to a gene: 12. CDR1 and CDR2 (germline): DFQATT, SNEGSKA (reference sequence). CDR3 protein: CSASPPQGMQPQHF. Written as DNA, the CDR3 is TGCAGTGCCTCCCCCCCACAGGGGATGCAGCCCCAGCATTTT.

By share of the sample, this clonotype is medium-sized (0.01 to 0.1%). The V gene is TRBV9, the J gene TRBJ2-7; 7 nucleotides agree with TRBD2. CDR3 length: 15 residues. The J segment lost 3 bases and the V segment lost 0 bases, leaving 6 bases of the junction unmatched. The germline V gene encodes CDR1 SGDLS and CDR2 YYNGEE. Here the CDR3 reads CASSVGSGKFYEQYF. The CDR3 DNA reads TGTGCCAGCAGCGTAGGAAGCGGGAAATTCTACGAGCAGTACTTC.

Judged by abundance, this clonotype is medium-sized. V and J are TRBV9 and TRBJ2-3, with D perhaps matching TRBD2 (5 bases). The CDR3 is 14 residues long. Germline lookup yields CDR1 SGDLS and CDR2 YYNGEE. Trimming pared 1 base from V and 0 bases from J, leaving 6 bases between. The CDR3, as DNA: TGTGCCAGCAGCGTAAGCGGCAGCACAGATACGCAGTATTTT. This gives the protein CASSVSGSTDTQYF.

This clonotype is hyperexpanded (1% or more). The chain uses TRBV6-6 and TRBJ1-6; 7 bases map to TRBD1. The CDR3 sequence is 16 residues long. CDR1 MNHNY and CDR2 SVGAGI come from the germline V gene (reference sequence). Trimming took 6 bases from V and 8 from J; bases not matched to a gene: 13. The CDR3 nucleotides are TGTGCCAGCAGCCGCACTGGAGACAGGGCGGATTCACCCCTCCACTTT. Protein: CASSRTGDRADSPLHF.

Turning to this clonotype: This sequence is one base from a far larger clone and is likely a read error. CDR3 coding DNA: TGTGTCAGCAGCTTGGGGTGGGCCTCCGGCTACACCTTC. It is translated as CVSSLGWASGYTF. The chain carries TRBV5-6 and TRBJ1-2; D gene uncertain. Per germline, CDR1 SGHDT and CDR2 YYEEEE. This CDR3 has 13 residues.